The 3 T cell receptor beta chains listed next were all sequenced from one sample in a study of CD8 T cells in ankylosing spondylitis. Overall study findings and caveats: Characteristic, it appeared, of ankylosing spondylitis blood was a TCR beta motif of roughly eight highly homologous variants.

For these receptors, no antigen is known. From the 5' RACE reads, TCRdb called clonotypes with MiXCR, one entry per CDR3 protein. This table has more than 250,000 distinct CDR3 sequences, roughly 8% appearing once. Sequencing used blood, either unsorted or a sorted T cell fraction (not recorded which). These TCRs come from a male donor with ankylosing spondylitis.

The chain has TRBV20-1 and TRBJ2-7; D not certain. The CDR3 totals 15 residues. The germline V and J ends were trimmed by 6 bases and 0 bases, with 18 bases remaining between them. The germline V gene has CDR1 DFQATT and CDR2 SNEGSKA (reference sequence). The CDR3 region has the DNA TGCAGTGCGGTTAAAAGGCCTGAATTCTCCTACGAGCAGTACTTC. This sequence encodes CSAVKRPEFSYEQYF.

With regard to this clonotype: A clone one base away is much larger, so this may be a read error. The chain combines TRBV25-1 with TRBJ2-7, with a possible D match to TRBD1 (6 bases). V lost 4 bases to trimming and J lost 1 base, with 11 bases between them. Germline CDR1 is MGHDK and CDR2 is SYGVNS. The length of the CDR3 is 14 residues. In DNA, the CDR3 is TGTGCCAGCAGTGGGAAGGGGGAATCCTACGAGCAGTACTTC. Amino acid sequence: CASSGKGESYEQYF.

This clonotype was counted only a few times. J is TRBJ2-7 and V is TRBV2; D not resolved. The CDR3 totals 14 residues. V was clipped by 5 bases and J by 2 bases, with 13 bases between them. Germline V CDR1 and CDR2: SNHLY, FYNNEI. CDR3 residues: CASSTIKVPYEQYF. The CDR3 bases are TGTGCCAGCAGTACTATAAAGGTACCCTACGAGCAGTACTTC.